This T cell receptor (beta chain) was documented in a study of blood T cell repertoires in COVID-19. Germline V gene lookup returns CDR1 WNHNN and CDR2 SYGVQD (reference sequence). Trimming removed 7 bases from V and 0 bases from J; junction bases left unmatched: 13. The CDR3 contains 17 residues. Original analysis: For nucleated cells, counts were estimated from reference gene primer amplification. Assay used: immunoSEQ multiplex PCR; TCRdb lists only in-frame clones, some missing. V and J calls plus clone size are reproduced from that table; the DNA served to infer D and trimming. The data show 60,000 or so clones, over 70% seen once.

The chain employs TRBV10-1 and TRBJ2-5, with 8 positions matching TRBD1. Sequenced input: peripheral blood. The TCR originated in a man aged 60-69 years with acute or convalescent COVID-19. In nucleotides, the CDR3 is TGCGCCAGCACCCCCACAGGGGGTCAGAACCACCAAGAGACCCAGTACTTC. Amino acids: CASTPTGGQNHQETQYF.